This entry is about one T cell receptor beta chain. Its antigen is still unknown. This specimen belongs to a study of shared clonotypes between healthy human individuals. Study as a whole: Ranging from 18 to 49 in age, donors were two women and three men. The study's findings and limits: Estimated richness was generally greater in naive than memory subsets.

Nashville, Tennessee was home to all donors, who were Caucasian adults. CDR1 and CDR2 from the germline V gene are MNHEY and SMNVEV (reference sequence). Trimming took off 6 bases at V and 0 bases at J, with 12 bases between the two ends. This CDR3 is built from 16 residues. Clones were sequenced by immunoSEQ multiplex PCR, and TCRdb holds only the in-frame ones, with some missing. This table holds about 1 million clones, more than 60% found once. This chain joins TRBV27 and TRBJ2-6; D unresolved. Sequenced: memory CD4+ T cells sorted from blood. Subset described: CD45RA-negative fraction. This TCR was sampled from a man aged 18 to 35 in good health. The CDR3 bases are TGTGCCAGCAGCTCCCCCAGGATCTCTGGGGCCAACGTCCTGACTTTC. It codes for CASSSPRISGANVLTF.